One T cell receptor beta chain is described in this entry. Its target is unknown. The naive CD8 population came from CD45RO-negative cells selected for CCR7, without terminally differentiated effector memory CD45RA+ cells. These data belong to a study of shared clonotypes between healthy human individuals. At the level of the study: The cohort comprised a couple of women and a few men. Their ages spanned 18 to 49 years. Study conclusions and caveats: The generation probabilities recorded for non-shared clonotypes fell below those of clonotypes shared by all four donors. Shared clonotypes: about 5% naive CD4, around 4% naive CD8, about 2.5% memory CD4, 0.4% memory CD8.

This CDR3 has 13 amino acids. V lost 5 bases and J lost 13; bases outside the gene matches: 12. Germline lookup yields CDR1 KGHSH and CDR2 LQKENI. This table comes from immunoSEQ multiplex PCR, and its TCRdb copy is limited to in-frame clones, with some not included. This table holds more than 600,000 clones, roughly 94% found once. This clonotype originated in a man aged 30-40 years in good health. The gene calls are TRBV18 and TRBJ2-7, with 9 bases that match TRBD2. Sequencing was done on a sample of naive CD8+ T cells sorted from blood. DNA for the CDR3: TGTGCCAGCTCATCTTGGACTAGCGAAACACTATACTTC. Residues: CASSSWTSETLYF.